The clone carrying this T cell receptor beta chain appeared many times. Its antigen is as yet unknown. The CDR3 is 15 amino acids. CDR1 SGHRS and CDR2 YFSETQ come from the germline V gene. V was shortened by 0 bases and J by 6 bases, with 15 bases between the two germline ends. These data originate in a study of T-cell memory formation after mild COVID-19. Points from the study as a whole: Cross-reactive memory appears to have joined, as suggested by some responding clones showing up in pre-infection memory. The CD4+ clones that contracted clustered mainly within CM and EM, and the CD8+ clones concentrated in EMRA. CD4+ bias marked clones expanding day 15 to 37, unlike balanced contracting clones. In second-wave clones peaking day 37, SARS-CoV-2 specificity remained unconfirmed.

From the 5' RACE reads, TCRdb called clonotypes with MiXCR, one entry per CDR3 protein. Here the sample spans hundreds of thousands of distinct CDR3 sequences, approximately 19% being singletons. This sequence originates from an adult woman who had mild COVID-19 (a few samples of this study predate the infection). Cell type and time point are not known. This chain connects TRBV5-1 to TRBJ1-2; tentatively, D is TRBD1 (5 bases). Sequencing input: PBMCs or a T cell subset sorted from them (not recorded which). The CDR3 reads CASSLGGERFDGYTF. As DNA, the CDR3 is TGCGCCAGCAGCTTGGGAGGGGAGCGCTTTGATGGCTACACCTTC.